This T cell receptor (beta chain) was retrieved from a study of T cell responses to AZD1222 COVID-19 vaccine. The study, taken as a whole, reports: Seropositive status at baseline applied to only five or six AZD1222 recipients.

This CDR3 is built from 15 residues. Germline CDR1 and CDR2: MNHEY and SVGAGI. V was cut by 10 bases and J by 1 base, with 16 bases left in between. A remark on this clone: Its matching antigen is unknown.

Repertoires were generated with immunoSEQ multiplex PCR, while TCRdb's copy carries only in-frame clones and drops some. The repertoire holds under 110,000 clones, under 90% seen once, with around 5.1% in the top ten. Sequencing used peripheral blood, obtained on day 0 of AZD1222 vaccination. The V and J genes are TRBV6-5 and TRBJ2-2; D may be TRBD1 or TRBD2 (6 bases each). This TCR came from an adult in good health. This chain's CDR3 is CATQGQGGNTGELFF. The CDR3 nucleotides read TGTGCCACCCAGGGGCAGGGAGGGAACACCGGGGAGCTGTTTTTT.